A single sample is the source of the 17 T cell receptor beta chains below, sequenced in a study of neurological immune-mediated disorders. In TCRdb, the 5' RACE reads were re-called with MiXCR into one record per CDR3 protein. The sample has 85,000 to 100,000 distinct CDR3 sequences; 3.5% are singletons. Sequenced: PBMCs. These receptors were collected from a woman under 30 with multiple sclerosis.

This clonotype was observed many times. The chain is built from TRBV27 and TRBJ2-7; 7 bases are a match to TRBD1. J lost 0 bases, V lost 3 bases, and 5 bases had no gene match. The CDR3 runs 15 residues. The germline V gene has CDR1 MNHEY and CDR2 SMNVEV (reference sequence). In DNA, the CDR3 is TGTGCCAGCAGTTTTTCCAGGGGGAGCTCCTACGAGCAGTACTTC. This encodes CASSFSRGSSYEQYF.

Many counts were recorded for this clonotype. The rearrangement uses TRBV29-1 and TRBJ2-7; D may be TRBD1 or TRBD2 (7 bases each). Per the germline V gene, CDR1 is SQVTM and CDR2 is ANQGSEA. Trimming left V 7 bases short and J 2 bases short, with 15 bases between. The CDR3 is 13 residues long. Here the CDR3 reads CSGGGTAAYEQYF. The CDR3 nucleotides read TGCAGCGGGGGAGGGACAGCAGCCTACGAGCAGTACTTC.

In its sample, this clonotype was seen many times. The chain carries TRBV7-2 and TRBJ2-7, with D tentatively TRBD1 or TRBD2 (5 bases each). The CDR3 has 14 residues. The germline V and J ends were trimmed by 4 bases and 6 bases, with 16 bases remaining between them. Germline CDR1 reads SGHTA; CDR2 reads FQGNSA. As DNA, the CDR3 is TGTGCCAGCAGCTCCCCGGGACGTCGCCTCGAGCAGTACTTC. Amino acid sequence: CASSSPGRRLEQYF. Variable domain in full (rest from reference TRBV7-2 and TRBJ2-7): GAGVSQSPSNKVTEKGKDVELRCDPISGHTALYWYRQSLGQGLEFLIYFQGNSAPDKSGLPSDRFSAERTGGSVSTLTIQRTQQEDSAVYLCASSSPGRRLEQYFGPGTRLTVT.

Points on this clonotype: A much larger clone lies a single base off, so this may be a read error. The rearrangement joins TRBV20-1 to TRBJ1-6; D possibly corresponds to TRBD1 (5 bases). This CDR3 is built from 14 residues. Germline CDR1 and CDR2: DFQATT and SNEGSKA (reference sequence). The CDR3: CSARDPGTSSHLHF. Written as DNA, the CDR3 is TGCAGTGCTAGAGACCCCGGGACTTCTTCACACCTCCACTTT.

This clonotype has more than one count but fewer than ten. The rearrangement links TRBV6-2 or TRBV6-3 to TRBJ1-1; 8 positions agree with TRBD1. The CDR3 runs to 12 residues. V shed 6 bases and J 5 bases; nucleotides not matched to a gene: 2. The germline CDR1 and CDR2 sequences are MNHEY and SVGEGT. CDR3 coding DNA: TGTGCCAGCAGACACAGGGGGACTGAAGCTTTCTTT. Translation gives CASRHRGTEAFF.

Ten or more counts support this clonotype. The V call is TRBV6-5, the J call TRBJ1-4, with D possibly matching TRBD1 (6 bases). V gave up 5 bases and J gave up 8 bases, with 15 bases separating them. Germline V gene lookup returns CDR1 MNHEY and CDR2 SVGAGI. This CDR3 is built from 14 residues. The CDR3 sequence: CASSRDRNGEKLFF. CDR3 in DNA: TGTGCCAGCAGTCGAGACAGGAACGGGGAAAAACTGTTTTTT.

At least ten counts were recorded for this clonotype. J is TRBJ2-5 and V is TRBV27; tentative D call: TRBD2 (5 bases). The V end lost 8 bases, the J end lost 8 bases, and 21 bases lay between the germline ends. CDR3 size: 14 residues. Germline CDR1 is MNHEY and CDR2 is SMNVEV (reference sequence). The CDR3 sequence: CASGGLGSPGTQYF. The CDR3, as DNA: TGTGCCAGCGGCGGCTTGGGCAGTCCGGGAACCCAGTACTTC.

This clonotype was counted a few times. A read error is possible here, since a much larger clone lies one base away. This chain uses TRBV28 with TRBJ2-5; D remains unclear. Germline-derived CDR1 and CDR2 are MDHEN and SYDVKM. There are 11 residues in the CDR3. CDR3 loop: CDSSLIETQYF. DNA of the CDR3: TGTGACAGCAGTTTAATAGAGACCCAGTACTTC.

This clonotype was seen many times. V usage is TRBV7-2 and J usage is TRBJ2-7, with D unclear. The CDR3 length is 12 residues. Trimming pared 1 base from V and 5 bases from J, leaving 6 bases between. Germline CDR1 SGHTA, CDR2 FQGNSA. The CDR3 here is CASSLVWNEQYF. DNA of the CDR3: TGTGCCAGCAGCTTAGTCTGGAACGAGCAGTACTTC.

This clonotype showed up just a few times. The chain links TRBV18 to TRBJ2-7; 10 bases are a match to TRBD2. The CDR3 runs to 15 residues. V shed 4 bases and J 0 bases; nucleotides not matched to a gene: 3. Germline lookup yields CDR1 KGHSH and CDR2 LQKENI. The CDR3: CASSQSSGSSYEQYF. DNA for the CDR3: TGTGCCAGCTCACAATCTAGCGGGAGCTCCTACGAGCAGTACTTC.

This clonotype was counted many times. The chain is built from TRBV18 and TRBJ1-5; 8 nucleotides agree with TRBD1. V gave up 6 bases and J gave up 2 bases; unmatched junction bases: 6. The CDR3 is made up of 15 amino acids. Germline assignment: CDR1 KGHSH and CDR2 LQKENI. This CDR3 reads CASSPGQGGNQPQHF. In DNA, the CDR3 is TGTGCCAGCTCCCCTGGACAGGGTGGCAATCAGCCCCAGCATTTT.

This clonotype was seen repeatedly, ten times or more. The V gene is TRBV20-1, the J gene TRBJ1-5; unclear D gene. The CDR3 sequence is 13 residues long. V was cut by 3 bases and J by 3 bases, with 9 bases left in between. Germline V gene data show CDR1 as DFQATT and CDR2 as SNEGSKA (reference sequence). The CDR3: CSASPGNNQPQHF. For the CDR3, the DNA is TGCAGTGCTAGCCCCGGGAACAATCAGCCCCAGCATTTT.

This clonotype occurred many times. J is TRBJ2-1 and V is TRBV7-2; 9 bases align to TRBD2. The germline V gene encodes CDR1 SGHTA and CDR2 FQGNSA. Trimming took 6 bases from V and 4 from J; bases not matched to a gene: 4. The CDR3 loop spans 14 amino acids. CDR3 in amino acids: CASSQSGRYNEQFF. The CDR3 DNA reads TGTGCCAGCAGTCAAAGCGGGAGGTACAATGAGCAGTTCTTC.

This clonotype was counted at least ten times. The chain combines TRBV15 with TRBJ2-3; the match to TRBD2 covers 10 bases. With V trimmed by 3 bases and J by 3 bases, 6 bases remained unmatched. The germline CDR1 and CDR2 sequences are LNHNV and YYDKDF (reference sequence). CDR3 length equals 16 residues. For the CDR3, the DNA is TGTGCCACCAGCAGGCAAACTAGCGGGACAACAGATACGCAGTATTTT. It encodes CATSRQTSGTTDTQYF.

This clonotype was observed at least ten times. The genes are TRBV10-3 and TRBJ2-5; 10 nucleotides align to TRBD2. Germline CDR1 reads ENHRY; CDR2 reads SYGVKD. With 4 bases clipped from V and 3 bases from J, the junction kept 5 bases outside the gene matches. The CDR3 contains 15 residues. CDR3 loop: CAISGSSGGKETQYF. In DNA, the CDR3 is TGTGCCATCAGTGGGTCTAGCGGGGGTAAAGAGACCCAGTACTTC.

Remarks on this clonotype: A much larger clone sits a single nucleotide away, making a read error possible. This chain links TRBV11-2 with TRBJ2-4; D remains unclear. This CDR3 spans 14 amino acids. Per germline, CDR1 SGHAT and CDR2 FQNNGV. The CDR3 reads CASSLLGGKKIQYF. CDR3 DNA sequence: TGTGCCAGCAGCTTACTGGGTGGCAAAAAAATTCAGTACTTC.

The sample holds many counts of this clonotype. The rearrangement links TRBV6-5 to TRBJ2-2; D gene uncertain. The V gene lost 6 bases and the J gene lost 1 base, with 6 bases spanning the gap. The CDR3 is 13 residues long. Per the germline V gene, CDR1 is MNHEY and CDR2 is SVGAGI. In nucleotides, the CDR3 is TGTGCCAGCAGGGCCAGGAACACCGGGGAGCTGTTTTTT. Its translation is CASRARNTGELFF.